One T cell receptor beta chain is described in this entry. What it binds is not known. This sample stems from a study of a mutant IDH1 vaccine in newly diagnosed glioma. Study as a whole: Previous care, which was radiotherapy, temozolomide, or both, most often involved both. The study's findings and limits: Patients mounted vaccine-induced immune responses in 90% to 95% of cases. Seemingly, pseudoprogression had no relation to changes in the top peripheral T cell clonotypes.

The time point here: baseline, week 1 (first vaccination visit). Regarding treatment: pre-vaccination baseline after standard-of-care therapy. Those who donated had recent WHO grade 3 or 4 IDH1-mutant, ATRX-lost astrocytomas. Data came from immunoSEQ multiplex PCR; TCRdb stores just in-frame clones and leaves some out. The data show 60,000 to 85,000 clones, with 70% to 80% seen just once and about 7.5% held by the top ten. Sequences were derived from PBMCs, sampled from a glioma patient treated with radiotherapy, temozolomide or both. This clonotype was obtained from a man aged 45 to 65 with glioma.

CDR3 region: CASSLAGGRKSYEQYF. CDR3 nucleotide sequence: TGTGCCAGCAGCTTGGCCGGGGGGCGAAAATCCTACGAGCAGTACTTC. This chain uses TRBV5-8 with TRBJ2-7; tentatively, D is TRBD2 (7 bases). V was cut by 0 bases and J by 1 base, with 14 bases left in between. The CDR3 loop spans 16 amino acids. Germline CDR1 is SGHTS and CDR2 is YDEGEE.